Listed here is a single TCR beta chain. The record originates from a study of blood T cell repertoires in COVID-19. About the research overall: The samples span acute and convalescent COVID-19 from the United States, Italy and Spain. PBMCs, B-cell-depleted T cells, or T cells provided the cDNA or gDNA that made up the material.

Libraries were prepared by immunoSEQ multiplex PCR; TCRdb keeps only in-frame clonotypes and omits some of them. Of 95,000 to 150,000 clones detected, approximately 83% appear once; the ten largest clones hold around 11%. Germline assignment: CDR1 MDHEN and CDR2 SYDVKM. V trimming: 4 bases; J trimming: 5 bases; junction bases outside the gene matches: 16. This CDR3 region has 18 residues. V is TRBV28 and J is TRBJ2-1, with 8 bases aligning to TRBD2. This clonotype was obtained from a man aged 55 to 70 with acute or convalescent COVID-19. Sample: peripheral blood. DNA for the CDR3: TGTGCCAGCAGTTCCCACCATATGGCTAGCGGGTCCCACAATGAGCAGTTCTTC. Residues: CASSSHHMASGSHNEQFF.